A selection of T cell receptor beta chains follows, all from one sample in a study of T-cell reconstitution after alpha-beta-depleted transplantation in children. TCRdb used MiXCR to reprocess the PCR reads, holding one entry per CDR3 protein. The table has hundreds of thousands of distinct CDR3 sequences, roughly 13% seen once. This sample comprised PBMCs, obtained before TCRalphabeta/CD19-depleted stem cell transplant. Receptors were obtained from a girl aged 2 to 10 with congenital amegakaryocytic thrombocytopenia, due to receive a stem cell transplant. Both conserved end residues are part of each CDR3. Each record gives: clone size, J gene, D gene, V gene, CDR3 protein. The D gene is left open where the match is weak. Only some rows state a clone size, as once, few, many or a class for expanded clones.

>many|TRBJ2-7|NA|TRBV6-5
CASSYSGGDTSYEQYF
>few|TRBJ2-5|NA|TRBV12-3/TRBV12-4
CASSLDRPFREETQYF
>NA|TRBJ2-7|TRBD1|TRBV7-9
CASSLAGTVSSYEQYF
>few|TRBJ2-7|TRBD2|TRBV30
CAWSSPGQSSGTSGSSINEQYF
>NA|TRBJ2-3|TRBD1|TRBV5-1
CASSLEDRAHPSTDTQYF
>NA|TRBJ2-7|TRBD1|TRBV7-2
CASSLATTGGTSYEQYF
>many|TRBJ1-5|NA|TRBV29-1
CSVGSTLEGQPQHF
>many|TRBJ2-5|NA|TRBV20-1
CSARELVQETQYF
>few|TRBJ1-1|NA|TRBV29-1
CSVARGDRAEAFF
>many|TRBJ2-7|NA|TRBV3-1
CASSPGQAVWYEQYF
>NA|TRBJ2-7|NA|TRBV2
CASRSDRHSYEQYF
>many|TRBJ2-5|TRBD2|TRBV7-9
CASCTSGIKETQYF
>NA|TRBJ2-4|NA|TRBV12-3/TRBV12-4
CASSFFGRGILAKNIQYF
>few|TRBJ2-1|TRBD2|TRBV27
CASSRPHSGSLRLNEQFF
>many|TRBJ2-5|NA|TRBV27
CASSTGGTRETQYF
>many|TRBJ1-1|NA|TRBV20-1
CSARDWGFEAFF
>few|TRBJ2-3|TRBD2|TRBV10-3
CAIRVAGATDTQYF
>NA|TRBJ2-7|NA|TRBV2
CASLNGEPYEQYF
>many|TRBJ2-5|TRBD1|TRBV5-1
CASSQDRGDETQYF
>few|TRBJ2-5|NA|TRBV10-3
CAIGTQETQYF
>many|TRBJ2-5|NA|TRBV7-6
CASSLGFTRETQYF
>many|TRBJ2-1|NA|TRBV24-1
CATQGISGSEQFF
>few|TRBJ2-7|NA|TRBV12-3/TRBV12-4
CASSPSGRGAYEQYF
>few|TRBJ1-2|TRBD1|TRBV18
CASSLALGQGRNGYTF
>NA|TRBJ2-1|TRBD2|TRBV5-6
CASSYGTSVSSNEQFF
>many|TRBJ2-7|NA|TRBV20-1
CSARRVMYEQYF
>many|TRBJ1-1|NA|TRBV12-3/TRBV12-4
CASSLWGGDREAFF
>NA|TRBJ2-7|NA|TRBV5-1
CASSLADAVTYEQYF
>many|TRBJ2-1|NA|TRBV19
CASNIGGTDDEQFF
>many|TRBJ2-3|NA|TRBV5-1
CASSSAGSTDTQYF
>NA|TRBJ2-2|TRBD2|TRBV20-1
CSARDLREGRGELFF
>few|TRBJ2-6|NA|TRBV29-1
CSVAGEAGANVLTF
>many|TRBJ1-6|TRBD1|TRBV7-8
CASSWGQGNSPLHF
>NA|TRBJ2-1|TRBD2|TRBV11-2
CASSGGLAGLGARNEQFF
>few|TRBJ2-7|NA|TRBV3-1
CASSQDYSTGYEQYF
>few|TRBJ2-7|NA|TRBV20-1
CSLSEGGEQYF
>many|TRBJ2-5|NA|TRBV5-1
CASMWSQAETQYF
>many|TRBJ2-3|TRBD2|TRBV29-1
CSVDRAGVGDTQYF
>few|TRBJ2-1|NA|TRBV15
CATSRDGSEQFF
>few|TRBJ1-5|TRBD1|TRBV2
CASSEGLLDRGSQPQHF
>NA|TRBJ2-6|TRBD1|TRBV12-3/TRBV12-4
CASSLGTGTGANVLTF